This T cell receptor (beta chain) was profiled in a study of CD8+ T cells in alopecia areata. Whole-study results and caveats: Normal scalp had lower clonality than lesional scalp, with alopecia totalis/universalis lesions showing this most strongly. Any link of baseline CD8+ expansion to response, resting on one nonresponder, remains uncertain. Among the top 100, expanded CD8+ clones, as well as scalp clonality, were significantly decreased by tofacitinib.

In germline, CDR1 is SGHAT, CDR2 FQNNGV. V gave up 4 bases and J gave up 1 base; unmatched junction bases: 1. CDR3 length equals 14 residues. Treatment of the sample: oral pan-JAK inhibitor, 5-10 mg twice daily. This clone has a single count. Its target is unknown. Extraction of RNA preceded its reverse transcription into cDNA, which served as the sequencing template. This table comes from immunoSEQ multiplex PCR, and its TCRdb copy is limited to in-frame clones, with some not included. This table holds 150,000 to 200,000 clones, about three fifths found once. This TCR derives from a human donor with alopecia areata. The sequences come from CD4+ T cells sorted from blood, collected at approximately week 60, from a patient treated with tofacitinib. The V and J genes are TRBV11-2 and TRBJ1-1; TRBD1 aligns across 9 bases. The CDR3 DNA follows: TGTGCCAGCAGCTACAGGGGGCAGAACACTGAAGCTTTCTTT. Protein: CASSYRGQNTEAFF.